This TCR beta chain was identified in a study of early T cells in non-severe SARS-CoV-2 infection. Study in general: The input, bulk RNA from unsorted whole blood, was sequenced, and chains were unpaired.

This CDR3 contains 12 residues. The V and J ends lost 7 bases and 0 bases respectively, with 6 bases between them. The germline CDR1 and CDR2 sequences are ENHRY and SYGVKD. Researchers attached unique molecular identifiers to individual cDNA molecules. Each CDR3 protein is one row after TCRdb ran MiXCR on the 5' RACE reads. The table has about 61,000 distinct CDR3 sequences, under 14% seen once. The chain couples TRBV10-3 to TRBJ2-5; D is undetermined. Specimen: whole blood. The receptor was isolated from an adult who was a healthcare worker with PCR-confirmed SARS-CoV-2 infection or an uninfected control (not recorded which). The CDR3 spells CAIKTYQETQYF. The CDR3 coding sequence is TGTGCCATCAAGACGTACCAAGAGACCCAGTACTTC.